These 27 T cell receptor beta chains share one sample of origin, sequenced in a study of blood T cell repertoires in COVID-19. The data were produced by immunoSEQ multiplex PCR, yet TCRdb's version contains in-frame clones alone and is incomplete. The table records roughly 73,000 clones, approximately 80% of them present only once. Sequencing input: peripheral blood. The receptor set was obtained from a human donor in a cohort sampled during active COVID-19.

This clone was detected only a few times. The rearrangement uses TRBV5-6 and TRBJ2-7; 7 positions agree with TRBD1. The CDR3 spans 14 residues. Germline V gives CDR1 SGHDT, CDR2 YYEEEE. Losses at the gene ends were 1 base for V and 6 bases for J; bases not matched to a gene: 7. CDR3 coding DNA: TGTGCCAGCAGCTTGACAGGGGTCTGGGGCGAGCAGTACTTC. Protein sequence: CASSLTGVWGEQYF.

The rearrangement links TRBV11-2 to TRBJ1-1; D remains ambiguous. Germline CDR1 SGHAT, CDR2 FQNNGV. The CDR3 contains 15 residues. The V gene lost 5 bases and the J gene lost 3 bases, with 16 bases spanning the gap. The chain's CDR3 is CASSNGAHRDTEAFF. CDR3 nucleotides: TGTGCCAGCAGCAACGGAGCTCATCGGGACACTGAAGCTTTCTTT.

The table lists this clone with a few counts. The chain recombines TRBV28 with TRBJ1-2; the D is unclear. CDR1 is MDHEN, CDR2 SYDVKM, per germline. Trimming removed 6 bases at V and 4 bases at J, with 6 bases between. The CDR3 runs 11 residues. CDR3 nucleotide sequence: TGTGCCAGCAGAACAAGCTATGGCTACACCTTC. Protein: CASRTSYGYTF.

The V and J genes are TRBV15 and TRBJ2-5; 9 bases map to TRBD2. J lost 4 bases, V lost 4 bases, and 1 base had no gene match. Germline V gives CDR1 LNHNV, CDR2 YYDKDF (reference sequence). The CDR3 consists of 13 residues. The CDR3 bases are TGTGCCACCAGCAAACTAGCGGGAGAGACCCAGTACTTC. Amino acid sequence: CATSKLAGETQYF.

The CDR3 DNA follows: TGCGCCAGCAGCCAAGGGACAGGGGCCGGGGAGCTGTTTTTT. The encoded protein is CASSQGTGAGELFF. The rearrangement uses TRBV5-1 and TRBJ2-2, with 10 bases fitting TRBD1. The V gene's germline CDR1 is SGHRS and CDR2 YFSETQ. With V trimmed by 4 bases and J by 6 bases, 3 bases remained unmatched. The CDR3 covers 14 residues.

The chain joins TRBV6-2 or TRBV6-3 to TRBJ1-2; no firm D call. This CDR3 comprises 12 residues. Trimming took 2 bases from V and 4 from J, leaving 5 bases between them. Germline V gene data show CDR1 as MNHEY and CDR2 as SVGEGT. The CDR3, as DNA: TGTGCCAGCAGTTACGAGTCCTATGGCTACACCTTC. Translation gives CASSYESYGYTF.

This chain uses TRBV4-1 with TRBJ2-7, with 7 bases that match TRBD1. Per the germline V gene, CDR1 is MGHRA and CDR2 is YSYEKL. The V gene end was trimmed by 0 bases and the J gene end by 3 bases; junction bases not matched to a gene: 8. The CDR3 loop spans 16 amino acids. The CDR3 protein is CASSQDWDRTIYEQYF. CDR3 in DNA: TGCGCCAGCAGCCAAGATTGGGACAGAACTATCTACGAGCAGTACTTC.

J is TRBJ1-2 and V is TRBV19, with TRBD1 identical over 7 bases. The germline V gene encodes CDR1 LNHDA and CDR2 SQIVND (reference sequence). Losses at the gene ends were 2 bases for V and 3 bases for J; bases not matched to a gene: 6. The CDR3 sequence is 15 residues long. CDR3 bases: TGTGCCAGTAGTATATCCGCCGGGACAGACTATGGCTACACCTTC. Translation: CASSISAGTDYGYTF.

This sequence joins TRBV11-2 and TRBJ1-2, with 8 bases identical to TRBD1. J lost 11 bases, V lost 1 base, and 9 bases had no gene match. Germline CDR1 SGHAT, CDR2 FQNNGV. This CDR3 region has 14 residues. The CDR3 sequence is CASSLGAGQGHYTF. CDR3 coding DNA: TGTGCCAGCAGCTTAGGGGCAGGACAGGGACATTACACCTTC.

The CDR3 region is CSVGQGPRTGELFF. Here the CDR3 DNA reads TGCAGCGTCGGACAGGGTCCGAGAACCGGGGAGCTGTTTTTT. V usage is TRBV29-1 and J usage is TRBJ2-2; 8 bases are shared with TRBD1. CDR3 length equals 14 residues. Trimming at V came to 6 bases and at J to 5 bases, leaving 8 bases not matched to a gene. The V gene's germline CDR1 is SQVTM and CDR2 ANQGSEA.

The chain carries TRBV5-5 and TRBJ1-6; D gene unclear. Germline CDR1 reads SGHKS; CDR2 reads YYEKEE (reference sequence). This CDR3 is built from 15 residues. V gave up 0 bases and J gave up 7 bases, with 11 bases separating them. As DNA, the CDR3 is TGTGCCAGCAGCTTGGTCGGGAGGGAGAATTCACCCCTCCACTTT. Translation gives CASSLVGRENSPLHF.

This chain links TRBV12-3 or TRBV12-4 with TRBJ2-7; D is perhaps TRBD1 (6 bases). The CDR3 contains 13 residues. With 7 bases removed from V and 0 bases from J, the gap between germline ends came to 10 bases. The CDR3 nucleotides read TGTGCCAGCAAACAGGGTTTCTCCTACGAGCAGTACTTC. It specifies CASKQGFSYEQYF.

This chain uses TRBV7-9 with TRBJ1-1; TRBD1 matches 7 bases. With 5 bases clipped from V and 3 bases from J, the junction kept 3 bases outside the gene matches. Germline values: CDR1 SEHNR, CDR2 FQNEAQ (reference sequence). This CDR3 comprises 13 residues. The CDR3 reads CASSVRGDTEAFF. In DNA, the CDR3 is TGTGCCAGCAGCGTCAGGGGGGACACTGAAGCTTTCTTT.

The chain uses TRBV6-5 and TRBJ1-2; D unresolved. Germline CDR1 is MNHEY and CDR2 is SVGAGI. Trimming removed 1 base at V and 6 bases at J, with 12 bases between. The CDR3 has 14 amino acids. CDR3 DNA sequence: TGTGCCAGCAGTTACTTACGGGCCGGGGATGGCTACACCTTC. As protein: CASSYLRAGDGYTF.

V and J are TRBV28 and TRBJ2-5, with TRBD1 matching 9 bases. The germline gives CDR1 MDHEN, CDR2 SYDVKM. V gave up 3 bases and J gave up 5 bases; unmatched junction bases: 4. There are 14 residues in the CDR3. The CDR3, as DNA: TGTGCCAGCAGTTTCGGGACAGGGAAGGAGACCCAGTACTTC. Its protein is CASSFGTGKETQYF.

The chain is built from TRBV11-2 and TRBJ1-6, with 8 bases that match TRBD1. CDR3 length: 15 residues. Germline trimming cut 5 bases from V and 9 bases from J; bases unmatched to any gene: 9. CDR1 and CDR2 (germline): SGHAT, FQNNGV. In DNA form, the CDR3 reads TGTGCCAGCAGCACCTCGACAGGGGCGGTTTCACCCCTCCACTTT. Translating it yields CASSTSTGAVSPLHF.

The chain carries TRBV3-1 (or the pseudogene TRBV3-2) and TRBJ1-2, with 9 bases that match TRBD1. J gave up 8 bases and V 4 bases, and 23 bases lay outside the gene matches. The germline CDR1 and CDR2 sequences are LGHDT and YNNKEL (reference sequence). The CDR3 consists of 19 residues. The chain's CDR3 is CASSLVSRSRDRVLGGYTF. The CDR3 nucleotides read TGTGCCAGCAGCCTAGTCAGCCGGTCCCGGGACAGGGTATTGGGCGGCTACACCTTC.

The V and J genes are TRBV29-1 and TRBJ2-6; the D is unclear. Per germline, CDR1 SQVTM and CDR2 ANQGSEA. This CDR3 contains 12 residues. Trimming removed 5 bases from V and 0 bases from J, with 2 bases in between. The CDR3 bases are TGCAGCGTTTACTCTGGGGCCAACGTCCTGACTTTC. Translated, it gives CSVYSGANVLTF.

The chain is built from TRBV15 and TRBJ2-3; 7 nucleotides agree with TRBD1. After removal of 0 bases from V and 6 bases from J, the junction contained 6 bases not matched to a gene. CDR3 size: 15 residues. Germline CDR1 LNHNV, CDR2 YYDKDF (reference sequence). The CDR3 loop reads CATSRDSTGSDTQYF. The CDR3 DNA is TGTGCCACCAGCAGAGATTCGACAGGGTCCGATACGCAGTATTTT.

The chain uses TRBV3-1 (or the pseudogene TRBV3-2) and TRBJ2-7; the D is unclear. This CDR3 has 14 amino acids. V lost 0 bases, J lost 3 bases, and 9 bases lay in between. CDR1 is LGHDT and CDR2 is YNNKEL in the germline V gene (reference sequence). CDR3 residues: CASSQESRSYEQYF. The CDR3 region has the DNA TGTGCCAGCAGCCAAGAATCCCGGAGCTACGAGCAGTACTTC.

The chain uses TRBV2 and TRBJ1-3; the D gene is possibly TRBD1 (6 bases). Germline CDR1 reads SNHLY; CDR2 reads FYNNEI. Trimming cost V 5 bases and J 4 bases, with 12 bases left between them. This CDR3 is built from 14 residues. This CDR3 reads CASSTQGSGNTIYF. CDR3 coding DNA: TGTGCCAGCAGTACACAGGGTTCCGGAAACACCATATATTTT.

As DNA, the CDR3 is TGTGCCAGCTCACCGGTCGGCAGGGGGTCCACTGAAGCTTTCTTT. Its translation is CASSPVGRGSTEAFF. This sequence joins TRBV18 and TRBJ1-1; 7 nucleotides line up with TRBD1. CDR1 KGHSH and CDR2 LQKENI come from the germline V gene. V shed 3 bases and J 4 bases; nucleotides not matched to a gene: 8. The CDR3 consists of 15 residues.

The table lists this clone with a few counts. This sequence joins TRBV27 and TRBJ2-7, with TRBD2 matching over 7 bases. There are 16 residues in the CDR3. Trimming removed 1 base from V and 1 base from J; junction bases left unmatched: 7. The germline gives CDR1 MNHEY, CDR2 SMNVEV (reference sequence). CDR3 sequence reads: CASSLWASGGSYEQYF. CDR3 nucleotide sequence: TGTGCCAGCAGTTTATGGGCTAGCGGAGGTTCCTACGAGCAGTACTTC.

This sequence joins TRBV11-2 and TRBJ2-4, with D possibly matching TRBD2 (6 bases). The germline V and J ends were trimmed by 5 bases and 9 bases, with 17 bases remaining between them. CDR1 is SGHAT and CDR2 is FQNNGV in the germline V gene. The CDR3 loop spans 14 amino acids. CDR3: CASSAAGRMSIQYF. The CDR3 nucleotides read TGTGCCAGCAGCGCCGCCGGGAGAATGAGCATTCAGTACTTC. The complete variable domain, with remaining parts taken from reference TRBV11-2 and TRBJ2-4, reads EAGVAQSPRYKIIEKRQSVAFWCNPISGHATLYWYQQILGQGPKLLIQFQNNGVVDDSQLPKDRFSAERLKGVDSTLKIQPAKLEDSAVYLCASSAAGRMSIQYFGAGTRLSVL.

The J gene is TRBJ1-2, the V gene TRBV7-2; D gene uncertain. Trimming removed 1 base at V and 4 bases at J, with 10 bases between. CDR1 and CDR2 (germline): SGHTA, FQGNSA. This CDR3 is 14 amino acids long. Written as DNA, the CDR3 is TGTGCCAGCAGCTTAGTGCAGGCGAGCTATGGCTACACCTTC. Protein product: CASSLVQASYGYTF.

The chain links TRBV7-6 to TRBJ1-5; 10 nucleotides agree with TRBD1. After removal of 0 bases from V and 8 bases from J, the junction contained 4 bases not matched to a gene. Per germline, CDR1 SGHVS and CDR2 FNYEAQ. This CDR3 region has 15 residues. The CDR3 DNA reads TGTGCCAGCAGCTTAGCACCGGGACAGGGGAAGCCCCAGCATTTT. It yields the protein CASSLAPGQGKPQHF.

V and J are TRBV27 and TRBJ2-1, with 7 bases identical to TRBD2. Germline CDR1 is MNHEY and CDR2 is SMNVEV (reference sequence). The V segment lost 1 base and the J segment 6 bases; nucleotides outside the gene matches: 9. The CDR3 covers 16 residues. DNA for the CDR3: TGTGCCAGCAGTTTATTGGGGGGGAGAGCGGGCAATGAGCAGTTCTTC. Residues: CASSLLGGRAGNEQFF.